This T cell receptor beta chain stems from a study of T cell repertoires in cytomegalovirus infection. Notes on the study in general: Pooled public TCR beta family frequency picked out CMV carriers with the relevant HLA. The ex vivo response was dominated by HLA-C-restricted CMV-specific TCR beta clonotypes.

The CDR3 length is 14 residues. V was shortened by 3 bases and J by 1 base, with 12 bases between the two germline ends. From germline, CDR1 is SQVTM and CDR2 ANQGSEA. Worth noting for this clonotype: Its antigen is not known.

TCRdb re-analysed the reads in MiXCR, keeping a single row per CDR3 protein. The table records some 700,000 distinct CDR3 sequences, roughly 36% of them present only once. This receptor was taken from a human donor in good health (CMV status not recorded). Some clones in this sample may be carry-over from other donors' samples. Here the sequenced sample was cultured PBMCs, taken from culture after CMV antigen stimulation. The V gene is TRBV29-1, the J gene TRBJ1-1; TRBD1 might be the D (5 bases). The CDR3 nucleotides are TGCAGCGTTGAGCCCCGGGGCCCGAACACTGAAGCTTTCTTT. Translating it yields CSVEPRGPNTEAFF.